This T cell receptor (beta chain) was obtained from a study of Graves' ophthalmopathy and Graves' hyperthyroidism. From RNA, the CDR3 regions of TCR beta chains were amplified and sequenced. The first round was an RT-PCR with HTBI primers, and the second round was a multiplex PCR. TCRdb ran MiXCR on the multiplex PCR reads and lists one entry per CDR3 protein. This table has roughly 700,000 distinct CDR3 sequences, 40% appearing once. Sequencing was performed on peripheral blood. This TCR was sampled from an adult man with Graves' ophthalmopathy.

The CDR3 region is CASSLLAGYGQPQHF. Here the CDR3 DNA reads TGTGCCAGCAGCTTATTGGCAGGGTACGGTCAGCCCCAGCATTTT. The V call is TRBV7-2, the J call TRBJ1-5, with D possibly being TRBD1 (5 bases). V was clipped by 2 bases and J by 6 bases, with 14 bases between them. CDR1 is SGHTA and CDR2 is FQGNSA in the germline V gene. The CDR3 totals 15 residues. The variable domain in full, completed from reference TRBV7-2 and TRBJ1-5, reads GAGVSQSPSNKVTEKGKDVELRCDPISGHTALYWYRQSLGQGLEFLIYFQGNSAPDKSGLPSDRFSAERTGGSVSTLTIQRTQQEDSAVYLCASSLLAGYGQPQHFGDGTRLSIL.